The TCR beta chain under discussion was sequenced for a study of blood T cells in healthy people across ages (dated by TCRdb to the mid-2010s). A note on the overall study: Template switching captured roughly one uniquely barcoded TCR beta cDNA molecule per two T cells in model experiments. To avoid experimental bias, donors of different ages were spread randomly across the sequencing lanes. The study analyzed two additional independent replicas of 1 million unique cDNA reads from the same blood draw for two donors, one aged 18 to 29 and one aged 80 or older. The donors were split into four age groups: young (average about 16 years), middle-aged (roughly 42), aged (more than 60) and long-lived (82). Age-related changes in TCR beta repertoire diversity were measured in the study by deep sequencing normalized with unique cDNA molecular identifiers. The investigation overall reported the following: Observed TCR beta diversity correlated strongly with the percentage of naive T cells measured by flow cytometry. Donor CMV infection status was unknown, potentially confounding age-related changes in expanded clonotypes. Compared with the aged group, more naive CD4+ T cells, fewer expanded clones and increased TCR diversity were shown by the long-lived group, suggesting age selection. Total diversity estimates from one million sequenced T cells were considered lower bounds and underestimates. As age increased, observed TCR beta diversity per million T cells dropped in a roughly linear way, and a significant reduction was already evident by age about 40. Bulk unsorted PBMC profiling prevented conclusive comparison of naive and antigen-experienced compartments.

The library was produced with 5' RACE. The listed sequencing device is Illumina HiSeq 2500. A second PCR of roughly 6 to 11 cycles was run with a J-beta primer mix and a sample-barcoded 5' primer. Each TCR beta cDNA molecule received a unique molecular identifier from a template-switch 5' adaptor carrying 12 random nucleotides. Each sample yielded at least 2.5 million CDR3-containing paired-end reads. First-strand cDNA was synthesized from all RNA with the Mint cDNA synthesis kit, primed by a TRBC-specific oligonucleotide. Following uracil-DNA glycosylase treatment, all cDNA underwent a first 18-cycle PCR with the universal primers M1SS and BC2_uni_R. The published analysis was carried out like this. Each sample was normalized by randomly selecting 1 million high-quality reads, each carrying a distinct molecular identifier. Reads with shared molecular identifiers were discarded instead of being binned into consensus sequences. MiTCR, set to a Q25 quality threshold and the strictest error-elimination algorithm, was used for CDR3 identification, clonotype clustering and error correction. A nonparametric unseen species model using Euler transformation provided a lower-bound estimate of total TCR beta diversity. The public reads were run again by TCRdb, first through fastp at Q25 and then through MiXCR, and only productive beta chains were kept. Rows matching on CDR3 protein sequence are summarized as one entry with the most common DNA and genes. None of the V and J calls come from the authors' own analysis; TCRdb made them. This sample lists 1.2 million to 1.5 million distinct CDR3 sequences; around 59% were detected once. Clones ranked in the top ten supply over 5% of the sample.

The roughly 39 donors, aged about 6 to 95 years, were systemically healthy Caucasian individuals from Russia. Roughly 11 milliliters of peripheral blood were drawn from each donor into EDTA-treated Vacutainer tubes. Ficoll-Paque density-gradient centrifugation was used to isolate PBMCs, with at least 6.5 million obtained per sample. Total RNA was extracted from PBMCs with Trizol reagent, with at least 5.5 micrograms obtained per sample. The percentages of naive CD45RAhigh/CD27high T cells were determined by flow cytometry on a PBMC aliquot from every donor. CDR1 and CDR2, looked up from the germline V gene, are SQVTM and ANQGSEA. The CDR3 runs 11 residues from the cysteine to the phenylalanine. The entry retains the CDR3 DNA only, 33 bases that are in frame from base 1. The sample holds a few counts of this clonotype. It has no known antigen specificity. Base qualities are not provided; no much larger clone lies one nucleotide away.

The TCR sequence derives from a man aged 18 to 29 in good health. The sample comprised blood. The rearranged chain carries TRBV29-1 and TRBJ2-1; TRBD1 is perhaps the D gene, given 6 matching bases. The J call may be in error: the DNA end matches TRBJ2-7 better. The CDR3 protein: CSIILDREQYF. The nucleotide sequence reads TGCAGCATAATCCTAGACAGGGAGCAGTACTTC.